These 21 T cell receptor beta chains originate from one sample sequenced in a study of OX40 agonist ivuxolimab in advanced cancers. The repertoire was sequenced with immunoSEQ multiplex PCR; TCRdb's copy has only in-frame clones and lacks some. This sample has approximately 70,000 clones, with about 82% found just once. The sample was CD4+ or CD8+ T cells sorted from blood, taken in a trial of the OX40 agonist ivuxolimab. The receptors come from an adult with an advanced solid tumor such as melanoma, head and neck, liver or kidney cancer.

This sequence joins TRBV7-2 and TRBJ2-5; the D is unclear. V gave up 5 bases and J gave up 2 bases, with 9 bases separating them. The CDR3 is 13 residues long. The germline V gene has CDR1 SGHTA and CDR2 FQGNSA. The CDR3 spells CASSPGPQETQYF. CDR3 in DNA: TGTGCCAGCAGCCCAGGACCTCAAGAGACCCAGTACTTC.

CDR3 nucleotides: TGTGCCAGTAGTACCGTGGGACAGGGTCCGGATGACTACACCTTC. Protein sequence: CASSTVGQGPDDYTF. This sequence joins TRBV19 and TRBJ1-2; 9 nucleotides agree with TRBD1. V shed 4 bases and J 10 bases; nucleotides not matched to a gene: 13. Germline CDR1 reads LNHDA; CDR2 reads SQIVND (reference sequence). The CDR3 is 15 amino acids.

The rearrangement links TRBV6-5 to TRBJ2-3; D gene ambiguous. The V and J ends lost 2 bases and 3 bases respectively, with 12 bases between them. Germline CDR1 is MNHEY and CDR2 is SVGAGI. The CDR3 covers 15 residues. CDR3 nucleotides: TGTGCCAGCAGTTACGCGGCAGTGGGAACAGATACGCAGTATTTT. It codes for CASSYAAVGTDTQYF.

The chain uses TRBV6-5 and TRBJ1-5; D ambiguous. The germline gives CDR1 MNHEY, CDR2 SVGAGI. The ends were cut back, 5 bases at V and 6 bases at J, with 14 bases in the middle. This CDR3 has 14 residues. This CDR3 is CASSPLASSQPQHF. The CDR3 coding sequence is TGTGCCAGCAGTCCGCTAGCGAGTAGTCAGCCCCAGCATTTT.

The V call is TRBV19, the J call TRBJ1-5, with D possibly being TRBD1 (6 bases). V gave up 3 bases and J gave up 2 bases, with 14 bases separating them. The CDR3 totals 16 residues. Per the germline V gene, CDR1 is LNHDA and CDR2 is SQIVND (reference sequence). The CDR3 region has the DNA TGTGCCAGTAGTATTTCAAGGGGGAAGGGCAATCAGCCCCAGCATTTT. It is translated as CASSISRGKGNQPQHF.

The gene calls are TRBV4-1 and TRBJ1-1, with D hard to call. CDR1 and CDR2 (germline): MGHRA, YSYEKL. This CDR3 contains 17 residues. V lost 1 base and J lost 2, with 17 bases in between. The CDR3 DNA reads TGCGCCAGCAGCCAAGGGACGGCCGGTTGGGGAAACACTGAAGCTTTCTTT. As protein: CASSQGTAGWGNTEAFF.

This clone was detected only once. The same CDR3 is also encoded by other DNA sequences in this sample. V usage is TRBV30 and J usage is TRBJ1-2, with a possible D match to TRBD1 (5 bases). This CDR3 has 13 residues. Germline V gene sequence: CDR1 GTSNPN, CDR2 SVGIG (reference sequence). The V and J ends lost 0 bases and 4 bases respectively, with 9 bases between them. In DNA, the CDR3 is TGTGCCTGGAGTGTAATCCAGGGCTATGGCTACACCTTC. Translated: CAWSVIQGYGYTF.

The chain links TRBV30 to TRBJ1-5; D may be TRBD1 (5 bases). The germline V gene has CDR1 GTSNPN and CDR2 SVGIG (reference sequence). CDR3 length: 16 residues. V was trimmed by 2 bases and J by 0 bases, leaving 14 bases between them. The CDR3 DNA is TGTGCCTGGAGTCCCTGGGGAGGGACTAGCAATCAGCCCCAGCATTTT. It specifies CAWSPWGGTSNQPQHF.

The chain's CDR3 is CASSLTVPGDASYEQYF. DNA for the CDR3: TGCGCCAGCAGCTTAACGGTCCCCGGAGATGCATCCTACGAGCAGTACTTC. This chain joins TRBV5-1 and TRBJ2-7; unclear D gene. V was cut by 2 bases and J by 1 base, with 19 bases left in between. CDR1 is SGHRS, CDR2 YFSETQ, per germline. The CDR3 has 17 amino acids.

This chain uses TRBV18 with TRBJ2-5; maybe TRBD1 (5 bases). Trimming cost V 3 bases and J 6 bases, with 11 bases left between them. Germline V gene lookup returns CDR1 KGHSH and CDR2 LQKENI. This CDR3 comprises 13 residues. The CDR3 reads CASSPGPLQTQYF. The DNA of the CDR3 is TGTGCCAGCTCACCGGGGCCTTTACAGACCCAGTACTTC.

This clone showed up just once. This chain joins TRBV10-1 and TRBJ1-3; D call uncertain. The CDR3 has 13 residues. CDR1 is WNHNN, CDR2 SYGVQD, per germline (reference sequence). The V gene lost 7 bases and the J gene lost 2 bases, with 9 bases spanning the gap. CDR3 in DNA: TGCGCCAGCAAGGCCTCGACTGGAAACACCATATATTTT. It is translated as CASKASTGNTIYF.

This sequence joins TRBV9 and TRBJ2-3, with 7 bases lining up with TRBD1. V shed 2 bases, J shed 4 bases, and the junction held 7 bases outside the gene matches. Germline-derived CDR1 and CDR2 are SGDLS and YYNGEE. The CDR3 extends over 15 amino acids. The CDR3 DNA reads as TGTGCCAGCAGCGTTTACAATACAGGGGCAGATACGCAGTATTTT. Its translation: CASSVYNTGADTQYF.

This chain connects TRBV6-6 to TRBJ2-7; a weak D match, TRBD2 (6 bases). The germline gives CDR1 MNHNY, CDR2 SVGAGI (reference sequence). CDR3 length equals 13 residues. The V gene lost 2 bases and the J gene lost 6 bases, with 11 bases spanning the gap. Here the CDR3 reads CASSYLGGGEQYF. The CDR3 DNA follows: TGTGCCAGCAGTTACCTCGGGGGAGGCGAGCAGTACTTC.

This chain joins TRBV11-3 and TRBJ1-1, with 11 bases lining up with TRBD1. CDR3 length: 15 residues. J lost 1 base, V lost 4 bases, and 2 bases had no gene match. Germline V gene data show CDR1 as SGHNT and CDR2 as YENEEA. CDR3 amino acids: CASSWTGGANTEAFF. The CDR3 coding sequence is TGTGCCAGCAGCTGGACAGGGGGCGCGAACACTGAAGCTTTCTTT.

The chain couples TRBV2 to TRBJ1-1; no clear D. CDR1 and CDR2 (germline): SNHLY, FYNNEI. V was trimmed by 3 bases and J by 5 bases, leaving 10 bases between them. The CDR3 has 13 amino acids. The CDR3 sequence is CASSETVRTEAFF. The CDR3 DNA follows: TGTGCCAGCAGTGAGACCGTTAGGACTGAAGCTTTCTTT. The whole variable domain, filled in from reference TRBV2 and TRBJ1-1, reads EPEVTQTPSHQVTQMGQEVILRCVPISNHLYFYWYRQILGQKVEFLVSFYNNEISEKSEIFDDQFSVERPDGSNFTLKIRSTKLEDSAMYFCASSETVRTEAFFGQGTRLTVV.

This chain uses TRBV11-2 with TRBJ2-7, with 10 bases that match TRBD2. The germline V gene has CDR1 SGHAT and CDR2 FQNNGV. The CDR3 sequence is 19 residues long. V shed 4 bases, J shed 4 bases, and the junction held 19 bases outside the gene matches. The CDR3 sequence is CASSSSGSGRAESLYEQYF. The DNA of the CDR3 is TGTGCCAGCAGCTCCTCGGGGAGCGGGAGGGCCGAAAGTCTATACGAGCAGTACTTC.

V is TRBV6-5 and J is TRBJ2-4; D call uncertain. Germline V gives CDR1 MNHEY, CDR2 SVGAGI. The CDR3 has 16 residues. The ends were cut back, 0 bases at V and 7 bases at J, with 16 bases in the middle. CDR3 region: CASSYSRSPSGNIQYF. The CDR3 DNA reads TGTGCCAGCAGTTACTCGAGAAGTCCCTCTGGGAACATTCAGTACTTC.

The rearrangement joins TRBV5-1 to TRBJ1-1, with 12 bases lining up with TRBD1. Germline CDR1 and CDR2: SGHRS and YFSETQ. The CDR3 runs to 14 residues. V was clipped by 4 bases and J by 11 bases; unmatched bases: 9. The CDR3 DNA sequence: TGCGCCAGCAGCACGGGGACAGGGGGCTTGCGGGCTTTCTTT. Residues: CASSTGTGGLRAFF.

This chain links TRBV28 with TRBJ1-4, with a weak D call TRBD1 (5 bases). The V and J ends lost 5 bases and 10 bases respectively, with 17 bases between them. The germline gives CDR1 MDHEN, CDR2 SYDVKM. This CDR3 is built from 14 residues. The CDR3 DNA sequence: TGTGCCAGCAGTATGCCGGCCAGGGAGGTAAAACTGTTTTTT. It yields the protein CASSMPAREVKLFF.

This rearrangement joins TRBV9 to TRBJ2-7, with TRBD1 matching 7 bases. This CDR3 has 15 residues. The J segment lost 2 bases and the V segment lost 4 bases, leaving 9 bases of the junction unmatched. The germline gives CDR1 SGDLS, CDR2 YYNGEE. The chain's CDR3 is CASSQGTDFPYEQYF. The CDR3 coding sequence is TGTGCCAGCAGCCAAGGGACAGATTTTCCCTACGAGCAGTACTTC.

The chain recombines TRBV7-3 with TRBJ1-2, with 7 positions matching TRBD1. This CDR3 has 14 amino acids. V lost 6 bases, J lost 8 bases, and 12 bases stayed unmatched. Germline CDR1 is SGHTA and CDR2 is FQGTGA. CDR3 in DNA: TGTGCCAGCAGTTCACACAGGGGTACGGAGGGCTACACCTTC. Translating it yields CASSSHRGTEGYTF.